This passage covers 24 T cell receptor beta chains from one sample sequenced in a study of CD8+CD57+ T cells in acquired aplastic anemia. TCR beta VDJ and CDR3 profiles were obtained from a genomic DNA template. TCRdb ran MiXCR on the reads and lists one entry per CDR3 protein. The profile shows some 120,000 distinct CDR3 sequences, 48% of them singletons. Material: sorted CD4+, CD8+, or CD8+CD57+ T cells (not recorded which) from PBMCs. These TCRs come from a human donor in good health, serving as a control.

In this sample, this clonotype turned up many times. The J gene is TRBJ1-1, the V gene TRBV7-2; D is unresolved. CDR3 length equals 16 residues. V was shortened by 1 base and J by 1 base, with 13 bases between the two germline ends. CDR1 SGHTA and CDR2 FQGNSA come from the germline V gene. The CDR3 coding sequence is TGTGCCAGCAGCTTAGGTCGGGGAAGAGGGAACACTGAAGCTTTCTTT. Protein: CASSLGRGRGNTEAFF.

This clonotype was picked up many times. V is TRBV29-1 and J is TRBJ2-1; TRBD2 aligns across 12 bases. V was clipped by 5 bases and J by 5 bases; unmatched bases: 19. Germline loops: CDR1 SQVTM, CDR2 ANQGSEA. This CDR3 has 19 residues. The CDR3 sequence: CSVFTNRASGGATDNEQFF. Written as DNA, the CDR3 is TGCAGCGTTTTTACGAATCGGGCTAGCGGGGGGGCGACGGACAATGAGCAGTTCTTC.

A few counts support this clonotype. The V and J genes are TRBV2 and TRBJ1-5, with D perhaps TRBD1 (5 bases). Germline V lookup: CDR1 SNHLY, CDR2 FYNNEI. This CDR3 spans 14 amino acids. V lost 7 bases to trimming and J lost 0 bases, with 10 bases between them. CDR3 sequence reads: CASNRGNSNQPQHF. The CDR3 coding sequence is TGTGCCAGCAACCGGGGGAATAGCAATCAGCCCCAGCATTTT.

The chain has TRBV15 and TRBJ1-2, with D unresolved. V dropped 0 bases and J dropped 8 bases, with 16 bases sitting between them. This CDR3 contains 15 residues. Germline-derived CDR1 and CDR2 are LNHNV and YYDKDF (reference sequence). DNA for the CDR3: TGTGCCACCAGCAGAGATTCGGCGGGGTCATGGGGCTACACCTTC. It yields the protein CATSRDSAGSWGYTF.

This clonotype showed up just a few times. The V and J genes are TRBV6-5 and TRBJ1-1; 9 bases are a match to TRBD1. V lost 2 bases, J lost 7 bases, and 8 bases stayed unmatched. Per the germline V gene, CDR1 is MNHEY and CDR2 is SVGAGI. The CDR3 runs to 15 residues. Here the CDR3 DNA reads TGTGCCAGCAGTTACGAATGGGGACAGGGTAGTGAAGCTTTCTTT. Translated: CASSYEWGQGSEAFF.

This clonotype showed up many times. V usage is TRBV20-1 and J usage is TRBJ1-6; the D gene is possibly TRBD1 (6 bases). The CDR3 has 16 residues. The V end was cut by 1 base, the J end by 7 bases, with 17 bases between. The germline V gene has CDR1 DFQATT and CDR2 SNEGSKA (reference sequence). For the CDR3, the DNA is TGCAGTGCTAGAGTTGGAGGGGGGGGTCGGAATTCACCCCTCCACTTT. Its translation is CSARVGGGGRNSPLHF.

This clonotype has ten or more counts. The rearrangement joins TRBV19 to TRBJ2-3, with D tentatively TRBD2 (7 bases). Trimming cost V 3 bases and J 3 bases, with 16 bases left between them. The CDR3 totals 16 residues. Germline loops: CDR1 LNHDA, CDR2 SQIVND (reference sequence). The CDR3 DNA sequence: TGTGCCAGTAGTATGGGGGGGGCCCGCTTGACAGATACGCAGTATTTT. It encodes CASSMGGARLTDTQYF.

This clonotype was detected ten times or more. The chain carries TRBV29-1 and TRBJ2-3, with TRBD1 matching over 7 bases. The germline gives CDR1 SQVTM, CDR2 ANQGSEA. V lost 3 bases, J lost 6 bases, and 3 bases stayed unmatched. The CDR3 sequence is 12 residues long. Here the CDR3 DNA reads TGCAGCGTTGAGACAGGGATCGATACGCAGTATTTT. Amino acids: CSVETGIDTQYF.

J is TRBJ2-1 and V is TRBV20-1; D call uncertain. The CDR3 is 12 amino acids. The germline CDR1 and CDR2 sequences are DFQATT and SNEGSKA (reference sequence). V lost 4 bases and J lost 3, with 7 bases in between. CDR3 nucleotides: TGCAGTGCTAAGAGAGGCTACAATGAGCAGTTCTTC. The encoded protein is CSAKRGYNEQFF.

This chain joins TRBV29-1 and TRBJ1-2; no definite D call. The V and J ends lost 4 bases and 5 bases respectively, with 17 bases between them. CDR1 and CDR2 from the germline V gene are SQVTM and ANQGSEA. CDR3 length: 14 amino acids. CDR3 DNA: TGCAGCGTTGTTCCCATTGGAGGACTATATGGCTACACCTTC. It translates to CSVVPIGGLYGYTF.

The J gene is TRBJ1-3, the V gene TRBV10-3, with 8 bases identical to TRBD1. Trimming cost V 4 bases and J 4 bases; bases outside gene matches: 3. Germline assignment: CDR1 ENHRY and CDR2 SYGVKD. CDR3 length equals 14 residues. CDR3 sequence reads: CAISGDRSGNTIYF. In nucleotides, the CDR3 is TGTGCCATCAGTGGGGACAGGTCAGGAAACACCATATATTTT.

This chain uses TRBV15 with TRBJ2-7; 9 bases are shared with TRBD2. This CDR3 comprises 16 residues. Germline-derived CDR1 and CDR2 are LNHNV and YYDKDF (reference sequence). Trimming took 11 bases from V and 3 from J; bases not matched to a gene: 17. Here the CDR3 reads CASALSAAGGHYEQYF. For the CDR3, the DNA is TGTGCCTCCGCCCTTTCGGCAGCGGGAGGCCACTACGAGCAGTACTTC.

The chain is built from TRBV9 and TRBJ1-6; 7 nucleotides align to TRBD1. Germline-derived CDR1 and CDR2 are SGDLS and YYNGEE. V was clipped by 4 bases and J by 6 bases; unmatched bases: 16. This CDR3 comprises 18 residues. The DNA of the CDR3 is TGTGCCAGCAGCCGGGACAGTGAGGTGGACGCTATTAATTCACCCCTCCACTTT. Protein product: CASSRDSEVDAINSPLHF.

The chain has TRBV20-1 and TRBJ2-7; TRBD1 aligns across 10 bases. The germline CDR1 and CDR2 sequences are DFQATT and SNEGSKA (reference sequence). Germline trimming cut 3 bases from V and 6 bases from J; bases unmatched to any gene: 14. The CDR3 spans 16 residues. The CDR3 DNA reads as TGCAGTGCTAGGATTTTGGGCTGGGACAGGGGAGCCGAGCAGTACTTC. Its translation is CSARILGWDRGAEQYF.

The chain employs TRBV7-9 and TRBJ1-3, with D uncertain. This CDR3 region has 14 residues. Between the trimmed V and J ends, which lost 1 base and 2 bases, there was a span of 6 bases. In germline, CDR1 is SEHNR, CDR2 FQNEAQ (reference sequence). CDR3 amino acids: CASSLVVAGNTIYF. CDR3 DNA sequence: TGTGCCAGCAGCTTAGTGGTGGCTGGAAACACCATATATTTT.

The chain employs TRBV2 and TRBJ1-4, with 7 nucleotides matching TRBD1. Germline-derived CDR1 and CDR2 are SNHLY and FYNNEI. V was pared by 5 bases and J by 5 bases, with 8 bases of the junction left unmatched. The CDR3 has 15 amino acids. CDR3 region: CASSPQTGSNEKLFF. Here the CDR3 DNA reads TGTGCCAGCAGTCCCCAGACAGGGTCGAATGAAAAACTGTTTTTT.

This chain connects TRBV2 to TRBJ1-2; tentatively, D is TRBD1 (6 bases). Trimming left V 2 bases short and J 8 bases short, with 15 bases between. Germline loops: CDR1 SNHLY, CDR2 FYNNEI. This CDR3 has 14 residues. In DNA form, the CDR3 reads TGTGCCAGCAGTGAATACGTCAGGGGTAGCGGCTACACCTTC. Protein sequence: CASSEYVRGSGYTF.

The chain's CDR3 is CASSPWHF. The CDR3 nucleotides read TGTGCCAGCAGCCCGTGGCATTTT. The chain uses TRBV2 and TRBJ1-5; D gene uncertain. Per the germline V gene, CDR1 is SNHLY and CDR2 is FYNNEI. The CDR3 contains 8 residues. V was trimmed by 6 bases and J by 15 bases, leaving 6 bases between them.

This clonotype was picked up many times. The chain links TRBV14 to TRBJ1-2; D is uncertain. Germline lookup yields CDR1 SGHDN and CDR2 FVKESK. CDR3 length equals 15 residues. Trimming cost V 0 bases and J 4 bases, with 12 bases left between them. DNA of the CDR3: TGTGCCAGCAGCCAAGATTACCTAAACTCCTATGGCTACACCTTC. Translating it yields CASSQDYLNSYGYTF.

The rearrangement links TRBV2 to TRBJ2-7; 9 bases agree with TRBD2. J was trimmed by 3 bases and V by 8 bases; bases with no gene match: 5. Germline V CDR1 and CDR2: SNHLY, FYNNEI. This CDR3 has 13 amino acids. The CDR3 protein is CASVLAGYYEQYF. CDR3 sequence (DNA): TGTGCCAGCGTCCTAGCGGGGTACTACGAGCAGTACTTC.

The chain joins TRBV25-1 to TRBJ2-1; D remains unclear. CDR1 and CDR2 from the germline V gene are MGHDK and SYGVNS. Trimming cost V 7 bases and J 0 bases, with 13 bases left between them. The CDR3 is made up of 15 amino acids. The CDR3 nucleotides read TGTGCCAGCATGGACGAGTACCGCTCCTACAATGAGCAGTTCTTC. Its translation is CASMDEYRSYNEQFF.

The chain combines TRBV7-9 with TRBJ1-2, with 9 bases lining up with TRBD1. CDR1 and CDR2 (germline): SEHNR, FQNEAQ (reference sequence). The CDR3 spans 15 residues. Unmatched junction bases numbered 11, after V lost 6 bases and J lost 6 bases. CDR3: CASSLGTGGADGYTF. Written as DNA, the CDR3 is TGTGCCAGCAGTTTGGGAACAGGGGGCGCTGATGGCTACACCTTC.

This clonotype was counted a few times. A single base separates this from a much larger clone, so it may be a read error. The chain carries TRBV4-1 and TRBJ1-2, with D possibly TRBD1 on 5 matching bases. The CDR3 covers 18 residues. Trimming removed 2 bases at V and 6 bases at J, with 25 bases between. Germline V gene sequence: CDR1 MGHRA, CDR2 YSYEKL. The CDR3 here is CASSQLTAPPQGKDGYTF. In DNA, the CDR3 is TGCGCCAGCAGCCAACTGACTGCACCCCCTCAGGGAAAGGATGGCTACACCTTC.

This clonotype was seen many times. The chain has TRBV6-5 and TRBJ1-2; 7 nucleotides agree with TRBD1. This CDR3 is 14 amino acids long. V dropped 2 bases and J dropped 8; count of bases not matched to a gene: 8. In germline, CDR1 is MNHEY, CDR2 SVGAGI. CDR3 region: CASSYAHRGRGYTF. CDR3 nucleotide sequence: TGTGCCAGCAGTTACGCCCACAGGGGTAGGGGCTACACCTTC.